This T cell receptor beta chain originates from a study of blood T cell repertoires in COVID-19. Assay: immunoSEQ multiplex PCR; the TCRdb copy retains only in-frame clones and omits some. The sample includes roughly 250,000 clones, more than 75% seen only once; the top ten take roughly 2%. Across 20 to 25 US areas, participants ranged in age from roughly 18 to 95 years. The sequencing sample was made of PBMCs or T cells enriched from blood (not recorded which). This TCR derives from a woman aged 50 to 65 who had recovered from COVID-19.

The chain's CDR3 is CASSLVDSTGYTF. CDR3 nucleotide sequence: TGTGCCAGCAGCTTAGTAGACAGTACTGGCTACACCTTC. The rearrangement uses TRBV7-2 and TRBJ1-2; D possibly corresponds to TRBD1 (5 bases). V was shortened by 1 base and J by 7 bases, with 10 bases between the two germline ends. Germline loops: CDR1 SGHTA, CDR2 FQGNSA. The CDR3 contains 13 residues.